This TCR beta chain originates from a study of cytomegalovirus exposure and HLA in healthy donors. Study findings and constraints: Cytomegalovirus-associated status was assigned to 164 TCR beta chains. As was reported, the HLA-A and HLA-B alleles of most subjects were accurately predicted from TCR beta sequences. A later analysis found that most CMV-associated TCR beta chains appeared HLA-restricted.

60 Vbeta and 13 Jbeta primers were used in PCR. Here immunoSEQ multiplex PCR was the method, and the copy in TCRdb shows in-frame clones only, minus some. Here the sample spans around 76,000 clones, roughly 67% being singletons. Trimming removed 5 bases from V and 1 base from J, with 8 bases in between. Per the germline V gene, CDR1 is SNHLY and CDR2 is FYNNEI. The CDR3 is 14 amino acids. About this clone itself: Its antigen is undetermined.

The sample comprised PBMCs. The rearrangement uses TRBV2 and TRBJ2-2; D gene uncertain. The receptor comes from a man aged 35-49 years in good health and CMV-seropositive. The CDR3 DNA reads TGTGCCAGCAGTCCCAGGCAGAACACCGGGGAGCTGTTTTTT. It is translated as CASSPRQNTGELFF.